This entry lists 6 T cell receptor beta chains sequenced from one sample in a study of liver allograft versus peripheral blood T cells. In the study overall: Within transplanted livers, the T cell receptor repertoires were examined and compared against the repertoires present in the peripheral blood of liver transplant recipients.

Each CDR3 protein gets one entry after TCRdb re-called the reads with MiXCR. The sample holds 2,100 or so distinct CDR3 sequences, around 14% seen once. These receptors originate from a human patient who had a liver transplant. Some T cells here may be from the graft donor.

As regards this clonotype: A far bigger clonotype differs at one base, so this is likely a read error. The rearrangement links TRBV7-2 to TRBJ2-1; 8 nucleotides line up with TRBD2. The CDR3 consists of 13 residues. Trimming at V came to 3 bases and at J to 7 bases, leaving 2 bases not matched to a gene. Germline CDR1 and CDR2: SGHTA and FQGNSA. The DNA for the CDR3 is TGTGCCAGCAGCTTGGGACTAGTGAATGAGCAGTTCTTC. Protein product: CASSLGLVNEQFF.

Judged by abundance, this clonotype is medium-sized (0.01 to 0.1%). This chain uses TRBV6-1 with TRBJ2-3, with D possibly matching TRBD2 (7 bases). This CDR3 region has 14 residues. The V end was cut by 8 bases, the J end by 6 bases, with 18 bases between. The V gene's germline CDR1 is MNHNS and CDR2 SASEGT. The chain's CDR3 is CASGGRGRSDTQYF. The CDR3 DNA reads TGTGCCAGCGGCGGGCGGGGGCGGTCGGATACGCAGTATTTT.

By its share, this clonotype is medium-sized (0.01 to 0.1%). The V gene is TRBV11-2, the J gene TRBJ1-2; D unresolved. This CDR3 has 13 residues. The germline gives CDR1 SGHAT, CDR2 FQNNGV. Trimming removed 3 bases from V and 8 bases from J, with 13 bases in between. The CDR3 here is CASSFTSEGGYTF. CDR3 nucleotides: TGTGCCAGCAGCTTTACATCTGAAGGCGGCTACACCTTC.

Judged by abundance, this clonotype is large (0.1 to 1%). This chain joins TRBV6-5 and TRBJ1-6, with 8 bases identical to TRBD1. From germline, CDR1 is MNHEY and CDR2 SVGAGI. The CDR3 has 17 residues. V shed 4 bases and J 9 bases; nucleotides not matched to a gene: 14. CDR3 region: CASSSRVNGRGRSPLHF. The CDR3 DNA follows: TGTGCCAGCAGTTCACGTGTGAATGGCAGGGGGCGTTCACCCCTCCACTTT.

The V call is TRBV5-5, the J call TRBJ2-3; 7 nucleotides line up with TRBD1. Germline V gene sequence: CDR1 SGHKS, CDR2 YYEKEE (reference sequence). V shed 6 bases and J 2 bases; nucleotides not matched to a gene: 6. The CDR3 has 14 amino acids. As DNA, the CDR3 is TGTGCCAGCACCTTTCAGGGGGTCACAGATACGCAGTATTTT. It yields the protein CASTFQGVTDTQYF.

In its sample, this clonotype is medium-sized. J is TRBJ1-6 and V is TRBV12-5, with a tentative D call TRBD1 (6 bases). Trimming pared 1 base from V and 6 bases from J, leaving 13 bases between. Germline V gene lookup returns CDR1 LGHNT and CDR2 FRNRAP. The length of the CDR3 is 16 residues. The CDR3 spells CASGLDSGVGNSPLHF. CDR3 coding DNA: TGTGCTAGTGGTTTGGATTCAGGGGTAGGTAATTCACCCCTCCACTTT. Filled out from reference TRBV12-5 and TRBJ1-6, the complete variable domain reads DARVTQTPRHKVTEMGQEVTMRCQPILGHNTVFWYRQTMMQGLELLAYFRNRAPLDDSGMPKDRFSAEMPDATLATLKIQPSEPRDSAVYFCASGLDSGVGNSPLHFGNGTRLTVT.